The table lists the clone carrying this T cell receptor (beta chain) with a few counts. Antigen specificity is unknown. As every portion of the isolated RNA was reverse transcribed, the sequencing read expressed TCRB transcripts. Deep immunoSEQ sequencing covered naive, central memory and regulatory T cell samples. The method was immunoSEQ multiplex PCR; TCRdb's version includes in-frame clones alone and lacks a portion of them. The table has 400,000 or so clones, around 10% seen once; the top ten hold about 0.64%. This sample is part of a study of beta chain features in type 1 diabetes. Study summary: Cells sorted and examined across all samples totaled around 110,000,000.

General study results and limits: People with Type 1 diabetes carried modestly yet significantly shorter TCRB CDR3s in all four CD4+ subsets. Patients' naive, central memory and Treg TCRB repertoires seemed closer to one another than those of healthy donors. Researchers caution that PCR might favor shorter templates, equally among patients and controls.

The receptor's source is a man aged 30 to 39 with type 1 diabetes. Sample: central memory CD4+ T cells from blood.

CDR3 sequence reads: CASSSLRTTEAFF. In DNA, the CDR3 is TGTGCCAGCAGCTCACTTAGGACCACTGAAGCTTTCTTT. The chain couples TRBV7-9 to TRBJ1-1; D not certain. V shed 4 bases and J shed 4 bases, with 10 bases lying between them. The V gene's germline CDR1 is SEHNR and CDR2 FQNEAQ (reference sequence). This CDR3 has 13 residues.